This TCR beta chain was captured in a study of CD8 T cells in ankylosing spondylitis. Study-level points and caveats: Among TCR beta sequences, a motif of several highly homologous variants appeared characteristic of ankylosing spondylitis blood.

In this sample, this clonotype turned up a few times. Its antigen remains unidentified. In TCRdb, the 5' RACE reads were re-called with MiXCR into one record per CDR3 protein. In the table there are some 840,000 distinct CDR3 sequences, 10% to 15% of which are singletons. V gave up 2 bases and J gave up 5 bases; unmatched junction bases: 2. This CDR3 region has 16 residues. Germline V gene sequence: CDR1 SGHRS, CDR2 YFSETQ. The TCR originated in a male donor with ankylosing spondylitis. This chain uses TRBV5-1 with TRBJ2-1; 15 nucleotides match TRBD2. The specimen sequenced was blood, either unsorted or a sorted T cell fraction (not recorded which). The CDR3 spells CASSFGTSGRNNEQFF. The DNA for the CDR3 is TGCGCCAGCAGCTTCGGGACTAGCGGGAGGAACAATGAGCAGTTCTTC.